The clone carrying this TCR beta chain was counted a single time. The entry originates in a study of blood T cell repertoires in COVID-19. At the level of the study: PBMCs, B-cell-depleted T cells, or T cells were the source of the cDNA or gDNA that made up the material.

The Seattle patients joined while their infection was active and were tracked longitudinally afterward. This table comes from immunoSEQ multiplex PCR, and its TCRdb copy is limited to in-frame clones, with some not included. The sample includes around 290,000 clones, roughly 92% of them seen just once. The clonotype was recovered from a woman in her twenties or thirties with COVID-19, enrolled during active disease. Material for sequencing was peripheral blood.

In nucleotides, the CDR3 is TGTGCCTGGAGTCCAGGAAGCTCCTACAATGAGCAGTTCTTC. Its translation is CAWSPGSSYNEQFF. The chain links TRBV30 to TRBJ2-1, with D unresolved. The CDR3 length is 14 residues. The germline CDR1 and CDR2 sequences are GTSNPN and SVGIG (reference sequence). Trimming shortened V by 2 bases and J by 0 bases, and 8 bases separated the two germline ends.